This T cell receptor (beta chain) was captured in a study of blood T cell repertoires in COVID-19. Study-level background: Samples representing acute and convalescent COVID-19 were sourced from the United States, Italy and Spain.

In the authors' workflow: How many nucleated cells were present was estimated from reference gene primer amplification. Profiled with immunoSEQ multiplex PCR; TCRdb holds only in-frame clones, not every one. V and J calls and clone size are given by that table; D and trimming were obtained from the DNA. The table shows around 220,000 clones, with roughly 87% occurring only once. V gave up 4 bases and J gave up 6 bases, with 7 bases separating them. The CDR3 spans 11 residues. Per germline, CDR1 SGDLS and CDR2 YYNGEE. Material: peripheral blood. V and J are TRBV9 and TRBJ1-2; D is unresolved. The TCR comes from a man aged 40-50 years with active or convalescent COVID-19. The CDR3 DNA reads as TGTGCCAGCAGCTCCGTAGATGGCTACACCTTC. Residues: CASSSVDGYTF.